The clone carrying this TCR beta chain was detected a few times. The antigen is unknown. The data were taken from a study of post-analysis software for immune sequencing data. On the study more broadly: Progressive-relapsing, secondary progressive and relapsing-remitting multiple sclerosis were among the disease courses included. The study, taken as a whole, reports: In patients, four to six TRBV segments were more frequent than in controls, with TRBV5-6, TRBV5-1 and TRBV20-1 among them. Strong co-clustering by F measure linked samples that shared a preparation batch. Normalized Chao1 diversity in multiple sclerosis patients fell significantly below that of controls.

The TCR beta cDNA libraries carried unique molecular identifiers. The yield from roughly 1 to 10 million T cells was roughly 500,000 cDNA molecules in total. Using its own MiXCR run on the PCR reads, TCRdb lists one record per CDR3 protein. This sample yields about 820,000 distinct CDR3 sequences, of which approximately 53% are seen a single time; about 4.8% belongs to the top ten. The CDR3 covers 15 residues. With 4 bases removed from V and 6 bases from J, the gap between germline ends came to 22 bases. Germline V gives CDR1 SQVTM, CDR2 ANQGSEA. The sample was blood. This receptor was identified in a girl aged 10-17 years with multiple sclerosis. This chain links TRBV29-1 with TRBJ2-7, with D perhaps being TRBD1 or TRBD2 (5 bases each). This chain's CDR3 is CSVGPAGTERREQYF. The CDR3 nucleotides read TGCAGCGTTGGGCCCGCCGGGACCGAGAGACGCGAGCAGTACTTC.